This T cell receptor (beta chain) was profiled in a study of a mutant IDH1 vaccine in newly diagnosed glioma (dated by TCRdb to the early 2020s). About the study as a whole: Patients received eight vaccinations in weeks 1, 3, 5, 7, 11, 15, 19 and 23, corresponding to visits V03 through V10. Vaccination began 4-6 weeks after radiotherapy alone, or alongside temozolomide cycles in the chemotherapy-containing groups. Of the 25 to 40 patients who were treated, about 62% were male and approximately 40% were female, and the mean age was around 40 years. Prior to enrollment, patients had been given standard therapy consisting of radiotherapy alone, temozolomide alone, or radiochemotherapy with temozolomide, with the combination given to most patients. Peripheral blood was drawn at six visits: V03 (baseline), V05, V07, V10, V12 and V13. For exploratory analyses, 25 treated patients had longitudinal TCRB deep sequencing done wherever samples were available. What the authors observed across the whole study: PBMC samples for TCRB deep sequencing were selected based on availability. According to the authors, sample limitations meant that analyses of patient blood samples could not be reproduced. Vaccine-induced immune responses across multiple MHC alleles were detected in about 92% of patients. Pseudoprogression appeared unrelated to alterations in the top peripheral T cell clonotypes detected by TCRB sequencing.

The time point label corresponds to: week 5, during vaccination. Each vaccine dose was 300 ug of a 20-mer mutant IDH1 peptide in Montanide, given subcutaneously with topical imiquimod. Donors had newly diagnosed WHO grade 3 or 4 IDH1-mutant astrocytomas with loss of nuclear ATRX. The samples were drawn from NOA16, a multicentre, single-arm, open-label phase I trial in Germany that tested a mutant IDH1 peptide vaccine in humans for the first time. Genomic DNA for TCRB sequencing was isolated from EDTA blood with the DNeasy Blood and Tissue Kit. Library construction relied on the immunoSEQ multiplex PCR assay. Following the manufacturer's protocol, the hsTCRB Kit was used to amplify rearranged TCR beta chain sequences. Sequencing of TCRB libraries was carried out on an Illumina MiSeq. The authors processed their data as follows. The kit vendor's proprietary platform handled demultiplexing, trimming and gene mapping. As stored in TCRdb, this immuneACCESS dataset retains in-frame rearrangements with V and J assigned. A fraction of the clones does not appear; measured against another copy, unresolved V genes explain less than half of the discrepancy, and the remainder lacks a known reason. The V and J calls and clone size were taken over from that table, and D and trimming were inferred from the DNA. The sample table contains around 50,000 clones; only one count was recorded for 70% to 90% of them. The ten largest clones capture about 4.2% of the sample.

This clone was observed once. Its binding antigen is unknown. Base qualities are not at hand, and no much larger clone is one base apart. There are 15 amino acids in the CDR3, from cysteine to phenylalanine inclusive. Only the CDR3 portion is preserved as DNA: 45 bases, with reading frame beginning at the first base. CDR1 is given as KGHSH and CDR2 as LQKENI, both from the germline V gene. At the junction V is shortened by 4 bases and J by 8 bases; bases outside the gene matches: 12. The sequence was obtained from a woman aged 40 to 50 with glioma. The sequences come from PBMCs, collected from a glioma patient whose treatment included an IDH1 peptide vaccine. The rearrangement combines TRBV18 with TRBJ1-2; 8 nucleotides in the junction match TRBD1. The encoded CDR3 is CASSQTGAPGGGYTF. The sequenced DNA: TGTGCCAGCTCACAGACAGGGGCCCCAGGAGGAGGCTACACCTTC.